The next 27 T cell receptor beta chains were all read from a single sample in a study of T cells in women clearing cervical HPV infection. Sequencing was performed with immunoSEQ multiplex PCR; in TCRdb, only in-frame clones are kept and a portion is missing. The data show around 30,000 clones, and the top ten clones hold approximately 7.5%. The specimen sequenced was blood buffy coat. The receptors here all came from a woman aged 18-69 years with a cervical HPV16 infection that either progressed to CIN3+ or cleared (not recorded which).

On this clone: Sequencing ends 3 residues short of the CDR3 end; the germline J gene provides the rest. The rearrangement joins TRBV7-2 to TRBJ2-3, with 9 bases that match TRBD1. The V gene end was trimmed by 4 bases and the J gene end by 1 base; junction bases not matched to a gene: 3. Germline V gene data show CDR1 as SGHTA and CDR2 as FQGNSA. The CDR3 runs to 15 residues. The CDR3 protein is CASSSRTGGTDTQYF. The CDR3 DNA, read in part, is TGTGCCAGCAGCTCCCGGACAGGGGGCACAGATACG.

The covered CDR3 bases are TGCAGTGCTGGGCAGGTCGGACAGACCTACGAG. Translating it yields CSAGQVGQTYE. The CDR3 in full is CSAGQVGQTYEQYF. The chain employs TRBV20-1 and TRBJ2-7; TRBD1 might be the D (6 bases). The read halts 3 residues ahead of the CDR3 end, with the missing end drawn from the germline J gene. V lost 5 bases to trimming and J lost 2 bases, with 16 bases between them. Germline V lookup: CDR1 DFQATT, CDR2 SNEGSKA (reference sequence). This CDR3 contains 14 residues.

This clone is classed as medium-sized by frequency. The DNA read from the CDR3 is TGCAGTGCCACCTCGAAAAACTTAGTCCCCTCCTACAATGAG. Translating it yields CSATSKNLVPSYNE. The complete CDR3 sequence is CSATSKNLVPSYNEQFF. This chain links TRBV20-1 with TRBJ2-1; no reliable D call. From the germline J gene comes the end of the CDR3, since the read stops 3 residues before it. Trimming left V 6 bases short and J 0 bases short, with 21 bases between. CDR1 and CDR2 (germline): DFQATT, SNEGSKA (reference sequence). The CDR3 spans 17 residues.

A remark on this clone: The read ends 3 residues early relative to the CDR3; the germline J gene fills the gap. This rearrangement joins TRBV7-2 to TRBJ1-2; D gene unclear. Germline CDR1 and CDR2: SGHTA and FQGNSA. The CDR3 covers 14 residues. CDR3 sequence: CASSLTVSYNDYTF. CDR3 DNA, as far as it was read: TGTGCCAGCAGCCTAACAGTCTCCTACAATGAC.

Remarks on this clone: From the germline J gene comes the end of the CDR3, since the read stops 3 residues before it. The chain has TRBV16 and TRBJ2-2; D not resolved. The ends were cut back, 0 bases at V and 4 bases at J, with 24 bases in the middle. Germline assignment: CDR1 KGHSY and CDR2 FQNENV. There are 20 residues in the CDR3. The DNA read from the CDR3 is TGTGCCAGCAGCCAATCCCGACACGCAAGTAGGTTTCGCGTCACCGGGGAG. This sequence encodes CASSQSRHASRFRVTGE. The whole CDR3 sequence is CASSQSRHASRFRVTGELFF.

A remark on this clone: The DNA ends 3 residues before the CDR3 does, and the rest of the CDR3 is filled in from the germline J gene. The rearrangement uses TRBV12-3 or TRBV12-4 and TRBJ1-2; a weak D match, TRBD1 (5 bases). The CDR3 has 12 residues. Partial CDR3 DNA: TGTGCCAGCAGCCCCGGACAAGCAGGC. The encoded protein is CASSPGQAG. The full CDR3 protein reads CASSPGQAGYTF.

Points on this clone: The sequence runs out 3 residues before the end of the CDR3; the remainder is reconstructed from the germline J gene. J is TRBJ2-3 and V is TRBV6-1, with 7 bases that match TRBD2. From germline, CDR1 is MNHNS and CDR2 SASEGT. The CDR3 length is 15 residues. Trimming cost V 3 bases and J 2 bases; bases outside gene matches: 5. Here the CDR3 reads CASSDRGEATDTQYF. The CDR3 DNA, read in part, is TGTGCCAGCAGTGATCGGGGGGAGGCCACAGATACG.

Of note for this clone: Sequencing ends 3 residues short of the CDR3 end; the germline J gene provides the rest. The same CDR3 can be traced to other DNA sequences in this sample. The chain carries TRBV19 and TRBJ1-3; 9 bases agree with TRBD1. CDR3 size: 15 residues. Germline V gene data show CDR1 as LNHDA and CDR2 as SQIVND (reference sequence). Germline trimming cut 7 bases from V and 3 bases from J; bases unmatched to any gene: 7. The CDR3 bases that were read are TGTGCCAGTACCTTGGACAGGGGTGGTGGAAACACC. It codes for CASTLDRGGGNT. The entire CDR3 protein is CASTLDRGGGNTIYF.

Comments on this clone: With the read ending 3 residues before the CDR3 end, the germline J gene is used to fill in that end. The gene calls are TRBV11-3 and TRBJ2-3; the D is unclear. The CDR3 contains 11 residues. Germline values: CDR1 SGHNT, CDR2 YENEEA. The V and J ends lost 6 bases and 6 bases respectively, with 7 bases between them. This CDR3 is CASSSRDTQYF. The CDR3 bases that were read are TGTGCCAGCAGTTCCAGGGATACG.

In the case of this clone: The CDR3 end is not reached by the read, which stops 3 residues before it; the germline J gene fills it in. The chain employs TRBV3-1 (or the pseudogene TRBV3-2) and TRBJ1-1; D is unresolved. V was cut by 3 bases and J by 2 bases, with 4 bases left in between. The germline V gene encodes CDR1 LGHDT and CDR2 YNNKEL (reference sequence). The CDR3 spans 12 residues. CDR3: CASSHLNTEAFF. Incomplete CDR3 DNA: TGTGCCAGCAGCCATCTTAACACTGAA.

In the case of this clone: The read is 3 residues too short to cover the CDR3 end, so that end is filled in from the germline J gene. The chain couples TRBV10-1 to TRBJ2-5; the match to TRBD1 covers 7 bases. The germline gives CDR1 WNHNN, CDR2 SYGVQD (reference sequence). CDR3 length equals 13 residues. V was pared by 6 bases and J by 2 bases, with 3 bases of the junction left unmatched. CDR3 DNA (partial): TGCGCCAGCAGCGGGACAGTACAAGAGACC. It is translated as CASSGTVQET. The whole CDR3 protein reads CASSGTVQETQYF.

As to this clone: The missing CDR3 end, 3 residues past where the read stops, is filled in from the germline J gene. The chain couples TRBV20-1 to TRBJ1-2; possibly TRBD1 for D (6 bases). V lost 1 base to trimming and J lost 4 bases, with 16 bases between them. The CDR3 spans 15 residues. Germline V gene data show CDR1 as DFQATT and CDR2 as SNEGSKA (reference sequence). Incomplete CDR3 DNA: TGCAGTGCTAGAGGCCACTTAACAGGGAGCTATGGC. Protein sequence: CSARGHLTGSYG. The whole CDR3 reads CSARGHLTGSYGYTF.

To note about this clone: Read coverage stops 3 residues before the CDR3 terminus; the germline J gene supplies the remainder. The V and J genes are TRBV30 and TRBJ2-3; tentatively, D is TRBD1 (6 bases). V gave up 3 bases and J gave up 4 bases, with 11 bases separating them. Germline CDR1 reads GTSNPN; CDR2 reads SVGIG (reference sequence). This CDR3 has 13 amino acids. The CDR3: CAWSDRIADTQYF. Partial CDR3 DNA: TGTGCCTGGAGCGACAGGATCGCAGATACG.

With regard to this clone: The read halts 3 residues ahead of the CDR3 end, with the missing end drawn from the germline J gene. The J gene is TRBJ2-7, the V gene TRBV19; the D gene is possibly TRBD2 (6 bases). The germline gives CDR1 LNHDA, CDR2 SQIVND (reference sequence). Trimming stripped 10 bases from V and 1 base from J, with 14 bases between. CDR3 size: 13 residues. The CDR3 reads CATRASDSYEQYF. The covered CDR3 bases are TGTGCCACCAGGGCTAGCGATTCCTACGAG.

Points on this clone: The read terminates 3 residues before the CDR3 end, so the remaining end is supplied by the germline J gene. The J gene is TRBJ2-1, the V gene TRBV7-6; 8 bases line up with TRBD2. After removal of 5 bases from V and 8 bases from J, the junction contained 11 bases not matched to a gene. The CDR3 runs to 15 residues. The germline CDR1 and CDR2 sequences are SGHVS and FNYEAQ. The CDR3 here is CASSPGLEEMDEQFF. The part of the CDR3 DNA that was read is TGTGCCAGCAGCCCGGGACTAGAGGAAATGGATGAG.

Note on this clone: The read finishes 3 residues shy of the CDR3 end, and the germline J gene is used to complete it. The chain is built from TRBV5-1 and TRBJ2-3; TRBD1 agrees at 7 bases. V was clipped by 3 bases and J by 2 bases; unmatched bases: 18. CDR1 and CDR2 from the germline V gene are SGHRS and YFSETQ. The CDR3 covers 19 residues. CDR3 loop: CASSSLDLTGFGNTDTQYF. The covered CDR3 bases are TGCGCCAGCAGCTCGTTGGACTTGACAGGGTTTGGGAACACAGATACG. Full variable domain (outside the CDR3, taken from reference TRBV5-1 and TRBJ2-3): KAGVTQTPRYLIKTRGQQVTLSCSPISGHRSVSWYQQTPGQGLQFLFEYFSETQRNKGNFPGRFSGRQFSNSRSEMNVSTLELGDSALYLCASSSLDLTGFGNTDTQYFGPGTRLTVL.

Remarks on this clone: The CDR3 extends 3 residues past the end of the read, so its final part is completed from the germline J gene. This rearrangement joins TRBV2 to TRBJ1-2; 7 bases line up with TRBD1. CDR1 and CDR2 (germline): SNHLY, FYNNEI. CDR3 length: 16 amino acids. CDR3 DNA, as far as it was read: TGTGCCAGCAGGAGGACGCGGGACAGCGTGACCTACGAC. The encoded protein is CASRRTRDSVTYD. The entire CDR3 protein is CASRRTRDSVTYDYTF.

The CDR3 spells CASARDDKNIQYF. The CDR3 bases that were read are TGTGCTAGCGCCAGGGATGACAAAAACATT. The genes are TRBV12-5 and TRBJ2-4; D may be TRBD1 (5 bases). The read stops 3 residues short of the end of the CDR3; the missing end is completed from the germline J gene. V was cut by 9 bases and J by 3 bases, with 12 bases left in between. The CDR3 runs to 13 residues. The germline V gene encodes CDR1 LGHNT and CDR2 FRNRAP.

Worth noting for this clone: The junction departs from germline at one end; a sequencing error may be responsible. The observed sequence ends 3 residues before the CDR3 terminus, with the missing tail filled in from the germline J gene. The rearrangement links TRBV19 to TRBJ1-2; maybe TRBD1 (5 bases). Looked up from germline, CDR1 is LNHDA and CDR2 is SQIVND (reference sequence). This CDR3 is 17 amino acids long. This chain's CDR3 is CASSIRGPGSGDYGYTF. The sequenced part of the CDR3 DNA is TGTGCCAGTAGTATTCGGGGACCGGGATCTGGGGACTATGGT.

Concerning this clone itself: The CDR3 end lies 3 residues beyond the end of the read and is filled in from the germline J gene. The genes are TRBV5-1 and TRBJ2-6; 7 bases match TRBD2. After removal of 0 bases from V and 0 bases from J, the junction contained 18 bases not matched to a gene. Germline V gene sequence: CDR1 SGHRS, CDR2 YFSETQ. The CDR3 consists of 22 residues. The DNA read from the CDR3 is TGCGCCAGCAGCTTGGGTTGGCGAGCGGGGCCACGAGGAAGCTCTGGGGCCAACGTC. Amino acids: CASSLGWRAGPRGSSGANV. The entire CDR3 protein reads CASSLGWRAGPRGSSGANVLTF.

A remark on this clone: The CDR3 extends 3 residues past the end of the read, so its final part is completed from the germline J gene. The V and J genes are TRBV5-1 and TRBJ2-5; 9 bases align to TRBD1. CDR1 and CDR2 (germline): SGHRS, YFSETQ. V was clipped by 4 bases and J by 4 bases; unmatched bases: 8. The CDR3 has 15 amino acids. Here the CDR3 reads CASSKRDRVLETQYF. The DNA read from the CDR3 is TGCGCCAGCAGCAAGCGGGACAGGGTGTTAGAGACC.

Concerning this clone itself: The read ends 3 residues before the CDR3 terminus; that terminus is restored from the germline J gene. The V gene is TRBV28, the J gene TRBJ1-2, with 7 bases fitting TRBD1. Germline CDR1 MDHEN, CDR2 SYDVKM. The CDR3 runs 12 residues. V was pared by 4 bases and J by 7 bases, with 3 bases of the junction left unmatched. CDR3 DNA, as far as it was read: TGTGCCAGCAGTTGGACAGGTGGTGGC. Protein: CASSWTGGG. From start to end, the CDR3 is CASSWTGGGYTF.

About this clone itself: The read comes to an end 3 residues before the CDR3 does, leaving the germline J gene to fill in the end. The rearrangement joins TRBV19 to TRBJ1-1; the D gene is possibly TRBD1 (5 bases). The CDR3 extends over 15 amino acids. CDR1 LNHDA and CDR2 SQIVND come from the germline V gene (reference sequence). The CDR3 here is CASSTQGAGVNEAFF. The part of the CDR3 DNA that was read is TGTGCCAGTAGTACCCAGGGAGCGGGAGTTAACGAG.

The CDR3: CASSEAVKVNSPLHF. CDR3 DNA, as far as it was read: TGTGCCAGCAGTGAAGCGGTAAAGGTTAATTCACCC. V is TRBV6-1 and J is TRBJ1-6; D is ambiguous. The CDR3 extends 3 residues past the end of the read, so its final part is completed from the germline J gene. Trimming pared 0 bases from V and 6 bases from J, leaving 9 bases between. The germline V gene encodes CDR1 MNHNS and CDR2 SASEGT. This CDR3 is 15 amino acids long.

The CDR3 is CASSFDRARGDYTF. CDR3 DNA, as far as it was read: TGTGCCAGCAGCTTCGACAGGGCCAGGGGCGAC. The chain couples TRBV7-2 to TRBJ1-2; TRBD1 aligns across 7 bases. Sequencing ends 3 residues short of the CDR3 end; the germline J gene provides the rest. The CDR3 spans 14 residues. Per germline, CDR1 SGHTA and CDR2 FQGNSA. The variable domain in full, completed from reference TRBV7-2 and TRBJ1-2, reads GAGVSQSPSNKVTEKGKDVELRCDPISGHTALYWYRQSLGQGLEFLIYFQGNSAPDKSGLPSDRFSAERTGGSVSTLTIQRTQQEDSAVYLCASSFDRARGDYTFGSGTRLTVV.

As regards this clone: The sequenced fragment ends 3 residues before the CDR3 boundary, so the rest is inferred from the germline J gene. This sequence joins TRBV6-2 or TRBV6-3 and TRBJ1-4, with a possible D match to TRBD1 (5 bases). The CDR3 sequence is 11 residues long. Germline V gene sequence: CDR1 MNHEY, CDR2 SVGEGT. The CDR3 reads CASGFGQGLFF. The CDR3 bases that were read are TGTGCCAGCGGATTCGGACAAGGA.

With respect to this clone: The CDR3 extends 3 residues past the end of the read, so its final part is completed from the germline J gene. The chain joins TRBV20-1 to TRBJ2-3; possible D gene TRBD2, 7 bases. This CDR3 has 14 amino acids. From germline, CDR1 is DFQATT and CDR2 SNEGSKA (reference sequence). The V end was cut by 5 bases, the J end by 7 bases, with 19 bases between. The part of the CDR3 DNA that was read is TGCAGTGCTTTAGGGGGGGGGAGAAAATATACG. Residues: CSALGGGRKYT. The complete CDR3 sequence is CSALGGGRKYTQYF.